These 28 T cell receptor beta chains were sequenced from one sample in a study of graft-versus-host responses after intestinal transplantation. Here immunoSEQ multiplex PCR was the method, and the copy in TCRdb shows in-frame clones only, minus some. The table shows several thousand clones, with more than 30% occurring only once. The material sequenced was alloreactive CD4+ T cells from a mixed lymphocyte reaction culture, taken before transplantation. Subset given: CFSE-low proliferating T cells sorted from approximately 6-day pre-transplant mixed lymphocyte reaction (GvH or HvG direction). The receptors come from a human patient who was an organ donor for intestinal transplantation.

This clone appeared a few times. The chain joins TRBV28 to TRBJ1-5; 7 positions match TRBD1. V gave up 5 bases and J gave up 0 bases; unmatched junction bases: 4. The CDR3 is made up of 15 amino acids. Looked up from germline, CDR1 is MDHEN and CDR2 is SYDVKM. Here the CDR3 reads CASSVDRPSNQPQHF. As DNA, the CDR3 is TGTGCCAGCAGTGTGGACAGGCCTAGCAATCAGCCCCAGCATTTT. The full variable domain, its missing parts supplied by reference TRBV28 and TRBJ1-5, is DVKVTQSSRYLVKRTGEKVFLECVQDMDHENMFWYRQDPGLGLRLIYFSYDVKMKEKGDIPEGYSVSREKKERFSLILESASTNQTSMYLCASSVDRPSNQPQHFGDGTRLSIL.

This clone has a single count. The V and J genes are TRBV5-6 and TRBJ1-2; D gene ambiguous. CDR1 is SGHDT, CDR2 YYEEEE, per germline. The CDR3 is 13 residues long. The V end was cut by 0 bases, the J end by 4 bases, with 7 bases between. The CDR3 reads CASSLGAGYGYTF. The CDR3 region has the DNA TGTGCCAGCAGCTTGGGGGCGGGCTATGGCTACACCTTC. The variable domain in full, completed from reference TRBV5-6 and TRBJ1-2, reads DAGVTQSPTHLIKTRGQQVTLRCSPKSGHDTVSWYQQALGQGPQFIFQYYEEEERQRGNFPDRFSGHQFPNYSSELNVNALLLGDSALYLCASSLGAGYGYTFGSGTRLTVV.

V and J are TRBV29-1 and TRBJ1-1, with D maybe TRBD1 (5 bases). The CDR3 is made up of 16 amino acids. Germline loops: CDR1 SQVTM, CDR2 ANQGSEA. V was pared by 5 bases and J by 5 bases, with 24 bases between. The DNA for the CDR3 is TGCAGCGTTCGTTTTCGGTTGCAGGGTAAATCAACTGAAGCTTTCTTT. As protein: CSVRFRLQGKSTEAFF. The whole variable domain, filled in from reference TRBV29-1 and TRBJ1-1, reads SAVISQKPSRDICQRGTSLTIQCQVDSQVTMMFWYRQQPGQSLTLIATANQGSEATYESGFVIDKFPISRPNLTFSTLTVSNMSPEDSSIYLCSVRFRLQGKSTEAFFGQGTRLTVV.

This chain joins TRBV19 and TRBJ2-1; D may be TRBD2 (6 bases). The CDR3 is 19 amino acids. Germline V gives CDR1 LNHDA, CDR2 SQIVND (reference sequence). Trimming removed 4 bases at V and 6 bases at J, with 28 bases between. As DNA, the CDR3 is TGTGCCAGTAGTAACGCGGGATGGCCGATGGTCGGTATACTCAATGAGCAGTTCTTC. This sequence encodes CASSNAGWPMVGILNEQFF.

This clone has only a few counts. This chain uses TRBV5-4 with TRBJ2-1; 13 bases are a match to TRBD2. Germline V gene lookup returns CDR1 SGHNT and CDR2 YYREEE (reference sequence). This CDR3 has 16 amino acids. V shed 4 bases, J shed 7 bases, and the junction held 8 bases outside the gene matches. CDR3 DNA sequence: TGTGCCAGCAGCGCCCGAAGGACTAGCGGGGGTAATGAGCAGTTCTTC. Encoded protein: CASSARRTSGGNEQFF.

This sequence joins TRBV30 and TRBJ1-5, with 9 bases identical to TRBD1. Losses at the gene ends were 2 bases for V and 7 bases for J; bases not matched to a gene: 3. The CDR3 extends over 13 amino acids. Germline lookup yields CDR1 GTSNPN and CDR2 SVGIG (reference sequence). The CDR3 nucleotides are TGTGCCTGGAGTAGTGACAGGGGGCAGCCCCAGCATTTT. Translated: CAWSSDRGQPQHF.

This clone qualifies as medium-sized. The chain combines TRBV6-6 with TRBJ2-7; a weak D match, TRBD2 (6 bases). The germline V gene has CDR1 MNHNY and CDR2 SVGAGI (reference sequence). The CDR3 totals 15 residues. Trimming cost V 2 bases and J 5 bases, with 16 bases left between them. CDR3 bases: TGTGCCAGCAGTTACCACGGGGGTATGTTCCACGAGCAGTACTTC. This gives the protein CASSYHGGMFHEQYF.

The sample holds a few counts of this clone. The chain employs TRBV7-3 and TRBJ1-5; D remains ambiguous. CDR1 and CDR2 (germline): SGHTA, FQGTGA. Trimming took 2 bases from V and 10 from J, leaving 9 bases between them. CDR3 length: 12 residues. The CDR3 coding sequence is TGTGCCAGCAGCTTAGCCGGGAGCCCCCAGCATTTT. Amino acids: CASSLAGSPQHF.

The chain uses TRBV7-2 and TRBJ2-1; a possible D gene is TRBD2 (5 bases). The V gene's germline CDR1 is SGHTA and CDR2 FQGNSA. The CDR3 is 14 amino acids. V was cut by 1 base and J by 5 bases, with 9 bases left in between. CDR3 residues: CASSLVSRDNEQFF. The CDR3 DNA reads TGTGCCAGCAGCTTAGTCTCGCGGGACAATGAGCAGTTCTTC.

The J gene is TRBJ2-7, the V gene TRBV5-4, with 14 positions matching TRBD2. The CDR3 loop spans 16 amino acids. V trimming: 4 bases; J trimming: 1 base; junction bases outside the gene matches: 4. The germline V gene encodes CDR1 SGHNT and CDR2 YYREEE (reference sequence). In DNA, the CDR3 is TGTGCCAGCAGCGGAGGACTAGCGGGAGGATCCTACGAGCAGTACTTC. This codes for CASSGGLAGGSYEQYF.

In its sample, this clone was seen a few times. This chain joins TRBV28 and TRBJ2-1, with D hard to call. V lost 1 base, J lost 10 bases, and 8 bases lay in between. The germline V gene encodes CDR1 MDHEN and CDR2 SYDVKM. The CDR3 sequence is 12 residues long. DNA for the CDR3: TGTGCCAGCAGTTTATCCTCCCGGGAGCAGTTCTTC. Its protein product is CASSLSSREQFF.

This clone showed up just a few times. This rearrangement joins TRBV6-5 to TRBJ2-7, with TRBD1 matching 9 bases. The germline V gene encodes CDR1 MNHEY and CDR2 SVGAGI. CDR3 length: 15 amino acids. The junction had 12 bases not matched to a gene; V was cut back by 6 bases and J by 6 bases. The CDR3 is CASRIRQGGASEQYF. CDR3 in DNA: TGTGCCAGCAGAATAAGACAGGGGGGGGCATCCGAGCAGTACTTC.

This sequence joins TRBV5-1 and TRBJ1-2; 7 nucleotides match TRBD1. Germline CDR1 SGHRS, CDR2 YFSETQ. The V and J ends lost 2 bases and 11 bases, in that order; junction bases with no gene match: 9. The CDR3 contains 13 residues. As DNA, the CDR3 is TGCGCCAGCAGCTTCCGACAGGGTCAGCGGTACACCTTC. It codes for CASSFRQGQRYTF.

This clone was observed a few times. As DNA, the CDR3 is TGTGCCAGCAGAAATGGACAGGGACGGAAGACCCAGTACTTC. This encodes CASRNGQGRKTQYF. The chain links TRBV6-1 to TRBJ2-5; 8 positions match TRBD1. CDR3 size: 14 residues. The J segment lost 6 bases and the V segment lost 6 bases, leaving 9 bases of the junction unmatched. CDR1 is MNHNS and CDR2 is SASEGT in the germline V gene.

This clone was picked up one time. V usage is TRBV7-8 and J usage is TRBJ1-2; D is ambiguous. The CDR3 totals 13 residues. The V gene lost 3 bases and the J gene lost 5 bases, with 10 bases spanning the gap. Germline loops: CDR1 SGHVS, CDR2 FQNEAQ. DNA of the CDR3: TGTGCCAGCAGCTTGTCGTCGGGTTATGGCTACACCTTC. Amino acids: CASSLSSGYGYTF.

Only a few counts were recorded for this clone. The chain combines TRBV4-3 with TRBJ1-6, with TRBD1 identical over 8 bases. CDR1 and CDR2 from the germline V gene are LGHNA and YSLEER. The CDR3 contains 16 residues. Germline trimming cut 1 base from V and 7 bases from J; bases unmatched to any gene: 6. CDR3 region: CASSQGQGARNSPLHF. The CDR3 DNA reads TGCGCCAGCAGCCAAGGCCAGGGGGCGCGGAATTCACCCCTCCACTTT.

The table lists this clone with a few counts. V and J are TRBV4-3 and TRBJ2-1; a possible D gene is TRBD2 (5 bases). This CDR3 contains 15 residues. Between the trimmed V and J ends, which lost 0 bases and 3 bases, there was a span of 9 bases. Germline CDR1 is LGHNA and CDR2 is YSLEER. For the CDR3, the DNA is TGCGCCAGCAGCCAAGAGAAGCGGCACTACAATGAGCAGTTCTTC. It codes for CASSQEKRHYNEQFF.

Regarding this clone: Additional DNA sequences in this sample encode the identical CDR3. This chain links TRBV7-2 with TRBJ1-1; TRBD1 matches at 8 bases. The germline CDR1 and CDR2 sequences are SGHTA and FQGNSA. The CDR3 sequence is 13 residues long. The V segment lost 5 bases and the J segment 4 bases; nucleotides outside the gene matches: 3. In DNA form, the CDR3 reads TGTGCCAGCAGCCTCGACAGGGGCACTGAAGCTTTCTTT. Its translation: CASSLDRGTEAFF.

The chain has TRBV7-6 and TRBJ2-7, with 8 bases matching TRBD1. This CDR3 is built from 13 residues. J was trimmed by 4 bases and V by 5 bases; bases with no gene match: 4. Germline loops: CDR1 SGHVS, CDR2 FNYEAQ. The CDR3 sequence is CASSDNRGYEQYF. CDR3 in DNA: TGTGCCAGCAGCGACAACAGGGGGTACGAGCAGTACTTC.

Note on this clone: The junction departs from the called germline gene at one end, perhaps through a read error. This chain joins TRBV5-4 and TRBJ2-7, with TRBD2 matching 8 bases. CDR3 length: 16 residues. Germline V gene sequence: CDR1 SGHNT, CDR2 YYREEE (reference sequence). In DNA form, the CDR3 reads TGCGCCAGCAGCCAAGAAGTGAGCGGGAGTGGTTACGAGCAGTACTTC. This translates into CASSQEVSGSGYEQYF.

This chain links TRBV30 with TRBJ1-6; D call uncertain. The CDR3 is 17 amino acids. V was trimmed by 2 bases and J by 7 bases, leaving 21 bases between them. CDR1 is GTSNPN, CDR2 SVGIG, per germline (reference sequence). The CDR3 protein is CAWSLTRGRFRNSPLHF. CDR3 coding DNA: TGTGCCTGGAGTCTAACTCGAGGGAGATTTAGGAATTCACCCCTCCACTTT.

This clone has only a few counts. CDR3 region: CASSLHRGDYGYTF. Here the CDR3 DNA reads TGTGCCAGCAGCTTGCACAGGGGGGACTATGGCTACACCTTC. The chain recombines TRBV5-4 with TRBJ1-2; TRBD1 agrees at 8 bases. The CDR3 is 14 amino acids. V shed 1 base and J 3 bases; nucleotides not matched to a gene: 2. Germline CDR1 SGHNT, CDR2 YYREEE (reference sequence).

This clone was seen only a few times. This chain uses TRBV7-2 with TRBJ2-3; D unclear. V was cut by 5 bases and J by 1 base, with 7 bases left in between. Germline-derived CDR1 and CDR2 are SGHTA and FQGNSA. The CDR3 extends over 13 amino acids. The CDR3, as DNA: TGTGCCAGCAGCCCCCCGGGCACAGATACGCAGTATTTT. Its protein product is CASSPPGTDTQYF.

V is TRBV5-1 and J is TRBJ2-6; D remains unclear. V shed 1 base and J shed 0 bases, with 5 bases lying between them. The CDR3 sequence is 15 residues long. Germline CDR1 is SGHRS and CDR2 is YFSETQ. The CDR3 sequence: CASSLLFSGANVLTF. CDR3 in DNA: TGCGCCAGCAGCTTGCTATTCTCTGGGGCCAACGTCCTGACTTTC.

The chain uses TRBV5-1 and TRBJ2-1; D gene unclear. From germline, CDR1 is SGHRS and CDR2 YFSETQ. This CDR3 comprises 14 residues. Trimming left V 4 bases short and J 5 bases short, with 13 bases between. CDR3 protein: CASSRPRGDNEQFF. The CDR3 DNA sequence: TGCGCCAGCAGCCGCCCTCGCGGAGACAATGAGCAGTTCTTC.

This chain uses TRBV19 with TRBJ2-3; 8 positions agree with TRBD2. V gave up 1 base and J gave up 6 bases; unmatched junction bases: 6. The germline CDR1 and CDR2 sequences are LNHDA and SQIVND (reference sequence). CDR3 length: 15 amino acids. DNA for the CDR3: TGTGCCAGTAGTATAGGCAGCGGGGGTAAGGATACGCAGTATTTT. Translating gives CASSIGSGGKDTQYF.

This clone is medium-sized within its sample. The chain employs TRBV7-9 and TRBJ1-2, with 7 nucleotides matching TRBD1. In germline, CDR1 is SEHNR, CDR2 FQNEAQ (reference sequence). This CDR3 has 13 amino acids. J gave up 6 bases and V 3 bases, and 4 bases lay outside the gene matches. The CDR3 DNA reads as TGTGCCAGCAGCTTTAGACAGGGTCATGGCTACACCTTC. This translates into CASSFRQGHGYTF.

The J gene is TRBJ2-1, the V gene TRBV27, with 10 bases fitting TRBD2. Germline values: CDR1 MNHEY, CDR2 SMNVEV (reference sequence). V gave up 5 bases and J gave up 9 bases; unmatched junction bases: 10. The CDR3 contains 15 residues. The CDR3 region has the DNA TGTGCCAGCAGTCCGCAACTAGCGGGGACGGCTGAGCAGTTCTTC. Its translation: CASSPQLAGTAEQFF.